The next 3 T cell receptor beta chains were all read from a single sample in a study of OX40 agonist ivuxolimab in advanced cancers. The protocol was immunoSEQ multiplex PCR, while the TCRdb copy is restricted to in-frame clones and leaves out a portion. Of about 76,000 clones in the sample, 65% to 90% were seen once. Sequences were derived from CD4+ or CD8+ T cells sorted from blood, sampled in a trial of the OX40 agonist ivuxolimab. Every receptor here comes from an adult with an advanced solid tumor such as melanoma, head and neck, liver or kidney cancer.

This sequence joins TRBV5-4 and TRBJ2-5, with TRBD1 as a possible D gene (6 bases). In germline, CDR1 is SGHNT, CDR2 YYREEE (reference sequence). With 4 bases removed from V and 1 base from J, the gap between germline ends came to 17 bases. The CDR3 consists of 16 residues. This CDR3 is CASSPMRGSVQETQYF. CDR3 sequence (DNA): TGTGCCAGCAGCCCCATGAGGGGGTCCGTCCAAGAGACCCAGTACTTC. Looking up the rest from reference TRBV5-4 and TRBJ2-5 gives the full variable domain: ETGVTQSPTHLIKTRGQQVTLRCSSQSGHNTVSWYQQALGQGPQFIFQYYREEENGRGNFPPRFSGLQFPNYSSELNVNALELDDSALYLCASSPMRGSVQETQYFGPGTRLLVL.

This sequence joins TRBV6-6 and TRBJ1-4, with unresolved D. V lost 4 bases, J lost 0 bases, and 9 bases lay in between. This CDR3 is built from 15 residues. CDR1 and CDR2 (germline): MNHNY, SVGAGI (reference sequence). The CDR3 DNA follows: TGTGCCAGCAGTTGGGCACGCGCAACTAATGAAAAACTGTTTTTT. This gives the protein CASSWARATNEKLFF.

The chain combines TRBV4-3 with TRBJ1-3; D not certain. Germline V lookup: CDR1 LGHNA, CDR2 YSLEER. The CDR3 runs 14 residues. Trimming removed 1 base at V and 0 bases at J, with 4 bases between. The CDR3 protein is CASSQGASGNTIYF. The CDR3 DNA is TGCGCCAGCAGCCAAGGGGCCTCTGGAAACACCATATATTTT.